Below, 2 T cell receptor beta chains from the same sample are listed, as sequenced in a study of T cells after somatic rescue of genetic block. Sequencing used immunoSEQ multiplex PCR; TCRdb keeps in-frame clones, though not all of them. The sample lists tens of thousands of clones; about nine tenths were seen once. Material for sequencing was peripheral blood mononuclear cells (PBMCs). The receptors here all came from a man in his forties.

This chain uses TRBV4-1 with TRBJ2-5; TRBD2 agrees at 9 bases. Germline values: CDR1 MGHRA, CDR2 YSYEKL. Trimming took 3 bases from V and 4 from J; bases not matched to a gene: 9. The CDR3 is 16 residues long. For the CDR3, the DNA is TGCGCCAGCAGCCAGCCTCTAGCGGGGCTGGGAGAGACCCAGTACTTC. Protein product: CASSQPLAGLGETQYF.

This sequence joins TRBV5-4 and TRBJ2-1; 11 positions match TRBD2. Trimming cost V 5 bases and J 4 bases; bases outside gene matches: 5. The CDR3 loop spans 15 amino acids. Per the germline V gene, CDR1 is SGHNT and CDR2 is YYREEE (reference sequence). The CDR3 DNA follows: TGTGCCAGCAGAATAGCGGGAGGGTTTTACAATGAGCAGTTCTTC. Amino acid sequence: CASRIAGGFYNEQFF. Based on the CDR3 plus reference TRBV5-4 and TRBJ2-1, the full variable domain is ETGVTQSPTHLIKTRGQQVTLRCSSQSGHNTVSWYQQALGQGPQFIFQYYREEENGRGNFPPRFSGLQFPNYSSELNVNALELDDSALYLCASRIAGGFYNEQFFGPGTRLTVL.